This TCR beta chain was identified in a study of beta chain features in type 1 diabetes. Every bit of the isolated RNA underwent reverse transcription, so sequencing read expressed TCRB transcripts. Profiling relied on immunoSEQ multiplex PCR, and the TCRdb table lists in-frame clones only, not all of them. Seen here are roughly 42,000 clones, roughly 50% observed once, and the top ten hold roughly 0.25%. A word on this clone: Its antigen is as yet unknown.

Study outcomes and limitations: There was a moderate but significant shortening of TCRB CDR3s in all four CD4+ subsets of Type 1 diabetes patients. The study found that naive, central memory and Treg TCRB repertoires appeared more similar in patients than in healthy donors.

The CDR3 runs 15 residues. CDR1 and CDR2 (germline): SNHLY, FYNNEI. V lost 7 bases to trimming and J lost 0 bases, with 14 bases between them. The chain recombines TRBV2 with TRBJ2-3, with D possibly being TRBD1 (6 bases). Sequenced material: stem cell memory CD4+ T cells from blood. This TCR came from a woman aged 30 to 39 in good health. In nucleotides, the CDR3 is TGTGCCAGCAAACGACAGGACCTAAGCACAGATACGCAGTATTTT. It is translated as CASKRQDLSTDTQYF.